This paragraph covers one T cell receptor (beta chain) sequence. The antigen remains unidentified. The entry originates in a study of graft-versus-host responses after intestinal transplantation. At the level of the study: Transplantation in recipients was multivisceral, liver-intestinal, or isolated intestinal.

Only in-frame clones appear in the TCRdb table, and some are missing; sequencing was by immunoSEQ multiplex PCR. There are 75,000 to 100,000 clones in the sample; 86% occur only once, and more than 1.4% lies in the top ten. Study-wide points: The authors found GvH clones in recipient marrow, some appearing first in ileum or blood. Peak circulating GvH clone levels were associated with early post-transplant HvG declines.

The CDR3 totals 13 residues. J lost 4 bases, V lost 6 bases, and 3 bases had no gene match. CDR1 is WNHNN and CDR2 is SYGVQD in the germline V gene (reference sequence). This receptor was identified in a human patient who received an intestinal transplant, so some T cells may come from the graft donor. The chain recombines TRBV10-1 with TRBJ1-1; 9 bases agree with TRBD1. This material consisted of PBMCs, taken 255 days after intestinal transplant. The CDR3 nucleotides read TGCGCCAGCAGAGGGACAGGGAGCACTGAAGCTTTCTTT. Protein product: CASRGTGSTEAFF.